The 5 T cell receptor beta chains listed next were all sequenced from one sample in a study of PD-1 blockade in classical Hodgkin lymphoma. TCRdb keeps only in-frame clones here, not all; method: immunoSEQ multiplex PCR. The table has roughly 20,000 clones, roughly 75% seen once. There was relapse after autologous stem cell transplantation in every patient, and there was variation in brentuximab vedotin exposure. Specimen: peripheral blood mononuclear cells (PBMCs), collected before the second cycle of nivolumab. The origin of the receptors is a human donor with classical Hodgkin lymphoma.

V is TRBV21-1 and J is TRBJ1-2; TRBD1 is the table's D call and was not checked against the DNA. TRBV21-1 is a pseudogene. CDR3 length equals 19 residues. CDR3 DNA: TGTGCCTCCTTATTCAAAACCTCGACAGGGGACCAAACTAACTATGGCTACACCTTC. The encoded protein is CASLFKTSTGDQTNYGYTF.

This clone occurred a few times. The rearrangement joins TRBV19 to TRBJ2-7, with 11 bases that match TRBD1. This CDR3 has 13 residues. Germline V gives CDR1 LNHDA, CDR2 SQIVND (reference sequence). V dropped 5 bases and J dropped 6; count of bases not matched to a gene: 3. The CDR3 bases are TGTGCCAGTAGTGGGACAGGGGGACTCGAGCAGTACTTC. It yields the protein CASSGTGGLEQYF. The complete variable domain, with remaining parts taken from reference TRBV19 and TRBJ2-7, reads DGGITQSPKYLFRKEGQNVTLSCEQNLNHDAMYWYRQDPGQGLRLIYYSQIVNDFQKGDIAEGYSVSREKKESFPLTVTSAQKNPTAFYLCASSGTGGLEQYFGPGTRLTVT.

The chain employs TRBV28 and TRBJ1-4; no clear D gene. This CDR3 spans 11 amino acids. Trimming cost V 1 base and J 8 bases, with 2 bases left between them. The germline gives CDR1 MDHEN, CDR2 SYDVKM. CDR3 sequence reads: CASSLYEKLFF. The CDR3 DNA reads as TGTGCCAGCAGTTTATACGAAAAACTGTTTTTT.

The rearrangement uses TRBV7-6 and TRBJ1-4; D is unclear. Trimming left V 1 base short and J 4 bases short, with 13 bases between. Germline-derived CDR1 and CDR2 are SGHVS and FNYEAQ. The CDR3 runs to 16 residues. The CDR3 reads CASSLGDGSYNEKLFF. Written as DNA, the CDR3 is TGTGCCAGCAGCTTAGGAGATGGCTCATATAATGAAAAACTGTTTTTT.

The chain has TRBV10-3 and TRBJ2-7; unclear D gene. Trimming pared 3 bases from V and 3 bases from J, leaving 3 bases between. The CDR3 totals 11 residues. Germline lookup yields CDR1 ENHRY and CDR2 SYGVKD. This CDR3 reads CAISEYYEQYF. CDR3 nucleotide sequence: TGTGCCATCAGTGAATACTACGAGCAGTACTTC.